This T cell receptor beta chain was captured in a study of T cell responses to AZD1222 COVID-19 vaccine. Study results and caveats: White British ancestry dominated among donors, who included more females, and clonal diversity was possibly underestimated.

With regard to this clone: Antigen specificity is unknown.

CDR3 length equals 15 residues. Trimming pared 1 base from V and 7 bases from J, leaving 14 bases between. The germline gives CDR1 MGHRA, CDR2 YSYEKL. The method was immunoSEQ multiplex PCR; TCRdb's version includes in-frame clones alone and lacks a portion of them. The sample shows approximately 14,000 clones, about 84% of them seen only once. This chain connects TRBV4-1 to TRBJ1-5; TRBD1 might be the D (5 bases). The sequenced sample was peripheral blood, obtained 28 days after the second AZD1222 dose. The clonotype originates from an adult who received the AZD1222 COVID-19 vaccine. CDR3 bases: TGCGCCAGCAGCCAAGCTCAGGGAGGTTGGCAGCCCCAGCATTTT. Translating gives CASSQAQGGWQPQHF.